This T cell receptor beta chain was recovered during a study of sequential checkpoint blockade in melanoma. Method: immunoSEQ multiplex PCR; TCRdb's copy keeps in-frame clones and lacks some. The sample has 9,500 to 15,000 clones, about four fifths seen once. The trim removed 7 bases at V and 6 bases at J, leaving 14 bases unmatched. In germline, CDR1 is SGHNT, CDR2 YYREEE (reference sequence). The CDR3 covers 16 residues. Treatment: randomized to nivolumab then ipilimumab (arm A) or the reverse (arm B). The source is a human donor with melanoma. The chain links TRBV5-4 to TRBJ2-7, with TRBD2 matching 12 bases. Source: CD8+ T cells sorted from blood (inferred from file names), taken from a patient given nivolumab and ipilimumab in sequence. The CDR3 DNA is TGTGCCAGCCCGACACTACGACTAGCGGGAGATGTCGAGCAGTACTTC. It yields the protein CASPTLRLAGDVEQYF.